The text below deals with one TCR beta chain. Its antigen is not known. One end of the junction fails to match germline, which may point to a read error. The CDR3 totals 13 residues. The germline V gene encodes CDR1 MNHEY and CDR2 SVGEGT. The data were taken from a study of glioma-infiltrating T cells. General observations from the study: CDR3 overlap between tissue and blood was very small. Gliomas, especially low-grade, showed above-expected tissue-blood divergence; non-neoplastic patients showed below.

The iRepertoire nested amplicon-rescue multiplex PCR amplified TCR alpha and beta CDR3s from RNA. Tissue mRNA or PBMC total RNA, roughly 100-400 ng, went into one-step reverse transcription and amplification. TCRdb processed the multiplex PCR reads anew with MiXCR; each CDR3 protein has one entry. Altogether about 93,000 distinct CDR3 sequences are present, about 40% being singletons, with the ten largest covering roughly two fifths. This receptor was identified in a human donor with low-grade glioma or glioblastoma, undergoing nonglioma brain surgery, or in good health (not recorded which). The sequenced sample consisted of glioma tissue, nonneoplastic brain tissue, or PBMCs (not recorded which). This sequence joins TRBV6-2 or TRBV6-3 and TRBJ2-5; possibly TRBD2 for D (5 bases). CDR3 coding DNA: TGTGCCAGCAGTTACGGAACTAGAGAGGCCCAGTACTTC. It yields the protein CASSYGTREAQYF.